This T cell receptor beta chain was found in a study of blood T cell repertoires in COVID-19. As originally analysed: Using reference gene primer amplification, nucleated cell counts were estimated. Profiling relied on immunoSEQ multiplex PCR, and the TCRdb table lists in-frame clones only, not all of them. V and J calls and clone size come straight from that table; D and trimming were deduced from the DNA. The sample includes roughly 100,000 clones, roughly nine tenths of them seen just once. The source material was peripheral blood. The TCR sequence derives from a human donor in a cohort sampled during active COVID-19.

The CDR3 is CASSLSGGPGNTIYF. CDR3 in DNA: TGTGCCAGCAGCCTATCCGGGGGGCCTGGAAACACCATATATTTT. The J gene is TRBJ1-3, the V gene TRBV27, with D maybe TRBD1 (6 bases). Trimming removed 6 bases from V and 2 bases from J, with 14 bases in between. This CDR3 comprises 15 residues. The V gene's germline CDR1 is MNHEY and CDR2 SMNVEV (reference sequence).